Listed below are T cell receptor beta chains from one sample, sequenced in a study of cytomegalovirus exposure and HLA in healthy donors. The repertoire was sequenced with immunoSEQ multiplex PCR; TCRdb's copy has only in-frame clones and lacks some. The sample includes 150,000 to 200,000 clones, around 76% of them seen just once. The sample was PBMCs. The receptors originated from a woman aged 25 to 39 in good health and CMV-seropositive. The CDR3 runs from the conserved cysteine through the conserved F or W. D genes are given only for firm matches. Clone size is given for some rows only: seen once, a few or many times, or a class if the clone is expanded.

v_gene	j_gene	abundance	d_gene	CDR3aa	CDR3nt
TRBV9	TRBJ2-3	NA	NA	CASSEGEWASGNTQYF	TGTGCCAGCAGCGAGGGGGAGTGGGCGTCCGGAAATACGCAGTATTTT
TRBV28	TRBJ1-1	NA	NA	CASKTGNTEAFF	TGTGCCAGCAAAACTGGGAACACTGAAGCTTTCTTT
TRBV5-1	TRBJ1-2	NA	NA	CASSLGGSSNYGYTF	TGCGCCAGCAGCTTGGGTGGCAGTTCTAACTATGGCTACACCTTC
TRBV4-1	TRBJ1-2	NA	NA	CASSILPGDYGYTF	TGCGCCAGCAGCATTCTACCGGGAGACTATGGCTACACCTTC
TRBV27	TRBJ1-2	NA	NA	CASSLRGPNYGYTF	TGTGCCAGCAGTTTAAGGGGCCCTAACTATGGCTACACCTTC
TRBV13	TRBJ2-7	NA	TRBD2	CASSVGLAGGRERHYEQYF	TGTGCCAGCAGTGTGGGACTAGCGGGAGGGAGAGAGAGGCACTACGAGCAGTACTTC
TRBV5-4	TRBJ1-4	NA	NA	CASSLNSGNEKLFF	TGTGCCAGCAGCTTGAACAGTGGAAATGAAAAACTGTTTTTT
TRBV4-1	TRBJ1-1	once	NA	CASSQEGTALNTEAFF	TGCGCCAGCAGCCAAGAGGGGACTGCGTTGAACACTGAAGCTTTCTTT
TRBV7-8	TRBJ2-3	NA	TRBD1	CASSYDRGGDTQYF	TGTGCCAGCAGCTACGACAGGGGTGGAGATACGCAGTATTTT
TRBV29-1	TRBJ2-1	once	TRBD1	CSTTPGTGAREQFF	TGCAGCACCACACCCGGGACAGGGGCGCGTGAGCAGTTCTTC
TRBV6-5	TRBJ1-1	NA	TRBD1	CASRIRGQDTEAFF	TGTGCCAGCAGAATAAGGGGGCAGGACACTGAAGCTTTCTTT
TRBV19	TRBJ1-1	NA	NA	CASSMGAGMNTEAFF	TGTGCCAGTAGTATGGGGGCAGGAATGAACACTGAAGCTTTCTTT
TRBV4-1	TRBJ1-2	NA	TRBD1	CASSQDLISSGGWLGGYTF	TGCGCTAGCAGCCAAGACCTTATATCATCAGGGGGCTGGTTGGGCGGCTACACCTTC
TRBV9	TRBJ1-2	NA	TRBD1	CASSVDGQGRNYGYTF	TGTGCCAGCAGCGTAGACGGACAGGGGAGGAACTATGGCTACACCTTC
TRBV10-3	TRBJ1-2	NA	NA	CAISGVETGNGYTF	TGTGCCATCAGTGGCGTTGAGACAGGCAATGGGTACACCTTC
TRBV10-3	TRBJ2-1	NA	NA	CAISGGGGNYNEQFF	TGTGCCATCAGTGGGGGAGGGGGGAACTACAATGAGCAGTTCTTC
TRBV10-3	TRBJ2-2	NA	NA	CAISHGTPANTGELFF	TGTGCCATCAGCCATGGGACACCCGCGAACACCGGGGAGCTGTTTTTT
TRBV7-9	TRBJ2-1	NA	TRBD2	CASSFGGLAGTYNEQFF	TGTGCCAGCAGCTTTGGGGGACTAGCGGGAACTTACAATGAGCAGTTCTTC
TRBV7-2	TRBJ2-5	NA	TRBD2	CASSLVSSGGGQETQYF	TGTGCCAGCAGCTTAGTTAGTAGCGGGGGAGGCCAAGAGACCCAGTACTTC
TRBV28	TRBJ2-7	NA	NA	CASSFYQARLHEQYF	TGTGCCAGCAGTTTTTACCAGGCCCGCCTCCACGAGCAGTACTTC
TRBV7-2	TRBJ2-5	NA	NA	CASSPTGVQETQYF	TGTGCCAGCAGCCCGACTGGAGTACAAGAGACCCAGTACTTC
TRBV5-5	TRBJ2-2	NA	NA	CASRHDDRNTGELFF	TGTGCCAGCAGACATGATGACAGGAACACCGGGGAGCTGTTTTTT
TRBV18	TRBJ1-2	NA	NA	CASSTAGTGPGGYTF	TGTGCCAGCTCCACCGCCGGCACAGGGCCGGGGGGCTACACCTTC
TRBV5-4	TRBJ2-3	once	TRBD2	CASGLGLAGGTDTQYF	TGTGCCAGCGGGTTAGGACTAGCGGGGGGCACAGATACGCAGTATTTT
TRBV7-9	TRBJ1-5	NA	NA	CASSSTVFYSNQPQHF	TGTGCCAGCAGCTCGACAGTTTTTTATAGCAATCAGCCCCAGCATTTT
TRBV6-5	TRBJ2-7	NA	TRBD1	CASSPGQLIYEQYF	TGTGCCAGCAGCCCGGGACAGTTGATATACGAGCAGTACTTC
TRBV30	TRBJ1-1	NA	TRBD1	CAWTYRGGTEAFF	TGTGCCTGGACCTACAGGGGGGGGACTGAAGCTTTCTTT
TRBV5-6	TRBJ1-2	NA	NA	CASSLGASQPGGYGYTF	TGTGCCAGCAGCTTAGGGGCGTCCCAGCCAGGCGGCTATGGCTACACCTTC
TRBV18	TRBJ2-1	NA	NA	CASSPPSSYNEQFF	TGTGCCAGCTCACCGCCGAGCTCCTACAATGAGCAGTTCTTC
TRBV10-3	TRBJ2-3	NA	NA	CATSPGTDTQYF	TGTGCCACTTCGCCGGGAACAGATACGCAGTATTTT
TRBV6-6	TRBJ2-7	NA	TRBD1	CASSYGTGVYEQYF	TGTGCCAGCAGTTACGGGACAGGGGTTTACGAGCAGTACTTC
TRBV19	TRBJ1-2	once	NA	CASSLAGDYGYTF	TGTGCCAGTAGTCTGGCAGGGGACTATGGCTACACCTTC
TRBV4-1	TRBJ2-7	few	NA	CASSQYASRGLYEQYF	TGCGCCAGCAGCCAATACGCGTCACGGGGGTTATACGAGCAGTACTTC
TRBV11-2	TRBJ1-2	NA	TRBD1	CASSSGPGQGNYGYTF	TGTGCCAGCAGCTCTGGTCCGGGACAGGGTAACTATGGCTACACCTTC
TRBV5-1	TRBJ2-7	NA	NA	CASSLAGGRLYEQYF	TGCGCCAGCAGCTTGGCAGGGGGGCGCCTCTACGAGCAGTACTTC
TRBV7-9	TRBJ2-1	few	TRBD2	CASSLDLLAGKYNEQFF	TGTGCCAGCAGCTTGGATCTGCTAGCGGGGAAGTACAATGAGCAGTTCTTC
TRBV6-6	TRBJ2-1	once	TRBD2	CASSSGTSDPQQFF	TGTGCCAGCAGTTCCGGGACTAGCGACCCCCAGCAGTTCTTC
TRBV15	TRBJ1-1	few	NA	CATSREGERTEAFF	TGTGCCACCAGCAGAGAAGGGGAACGGACTGAAGCTTTCTTT
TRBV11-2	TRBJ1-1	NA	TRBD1	CASSSRDRGPTEAFF	TGTGCCAGCAGCTCGAGGGACAGGGGGCCCACTGAAGCTTTCTTT
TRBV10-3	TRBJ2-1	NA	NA	CAISGSFSLFDSLSDEQFF	TGTGCCATCAGTGGAAGTTTTTCGCTATTCGATTCTCTGAGCGATGAGCAGTTCTTC
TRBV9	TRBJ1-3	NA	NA	CAGQTTPRLW	TGTGCCGGACAGACGACTCCCCGGCTTTGG
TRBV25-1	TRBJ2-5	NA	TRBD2	CASAGLAGGPMGAGTQYF	TGTGCCAGCGCCGGACTAGCGGGGGGGCCGATGGGGGCCGGGACCCAGTACTTC
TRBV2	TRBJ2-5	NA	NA	CASRRHKLGSETQYF	TGTGCCAGCAGACGTCACAAACTAGGGTCGGAGACCCAGTACTTC
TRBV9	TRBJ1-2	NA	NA	CASSFREYGYTF	TGTGCCAGCAGCTTCCGGGAATATGGCTACACCTTC
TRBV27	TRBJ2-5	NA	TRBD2	CASRYGLAGQETQYF	TGTGCCAGCAGATATGGACTAGCGGGACAAGAGACCCAGTACTTC
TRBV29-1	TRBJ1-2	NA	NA	CSVGRGAGIYGYTF	TGCAGCGTTGGACGGGGGGCAGGGATCTATGGCTACACCTTC
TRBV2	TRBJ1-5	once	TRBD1	CASSLGQEDQPQHF	TGTGCCAGCAGTCTTGGACAGGAGGATCAGCCCCAGCATTTT
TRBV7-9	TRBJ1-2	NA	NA	CASSPSKGGHHGYTF	TGTGCCAGCAGCCCCTCGAAGGGGGGGCATCATGGCTACACCTTC
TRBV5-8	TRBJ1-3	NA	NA	CASNSGVGNTIYF	TGTGCCAGCAATTCCGGGGTCGGAAACACCATATATTTT
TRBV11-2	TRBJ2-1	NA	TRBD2	CASSSGMGGINEQFF	TGTGCCAGCAGCTCCGGCATGGGAGGGATCAATGAGCAGTTCTTC